This T cell receptor beta chain is drawn from a study of shared clonotypes between healthy human individuals. Trimming pared 5 bases from V and 7 bases from J, leaving 21 bases between. The germline CDR1 and CDR2 sequences are GTSNPN and SVGIG (reference sequence). The CDR3 loop spans 16 amino acids. Study findings and constraints: Generally, naive subsets (rather than memory subsets) showed larger estimated richness. A handful of donors shared about 4.5% of their naive CD4 clonotypes. Sampling covered blood only; tissue repertoires likely differ.

Every donor was a Caucasian adult from Nashville, Tennessee. Concerning this clone itself: Its antigen is as yet unknown.

The table came from immunoSEQ multiplex PCR; TCRdb's copy has only in-frame clones and leaves some out. The sample shows 2 million to 3 million clones, roughly 92% of them seen only once. Source material: naive CD4+ T cells sorted from blood. Sample subset: CD45RA+ positively selected. The receptor's source is a man younger than 35 in good health. The chain carries TRBV30 and TRBJ1-6; D call uncertain. CDR3 loop: CAWAKAGDLRNSPLHF. CDR3 DNA: TGTGCCTGGGCCAAGGCAGGCGACTTACGAAATTCACCCCTCCACTTT.